These 17 T cell receptor beta chains came from one sample sequenced in a study of response to subunit inactivated influenza vaccine. TCRdb analysed the RT-PCR reads with MiXCR anew, one entry per CDR3 protein. The repertoire has about 580,000 distinct CDR3 sequences, around 13% of them found once; the top ten carry over 8.5%. Source: PBMCs from blood, taken about 11 days after vaccination. Source of these receptors: a man aged 50-59 years who received an inactivated influenza vaccine.

This clonotype was counted between two and nine times. The J gene is TRBJ2-7, the V gene TRBV20-1, with 8 bases matching TRBD1. The germline gives CDR1 DFQATT, CDR2 SNEGSKA (reference sequence). V shed 0 bases and J 0 bases; nucleotides not matched to a gene: 4. This CDR3 has 15 amino acids. CDR3 sequence reads: CSARDPQGASYEQYF. DNA for the CDR3: TGCAGTGCTAGAGATCCCCAGGGGGCCTCCTACGAGCAGTACTTC.

This clonotype came up a few times. The chain employs TRBV5-6 and TRBJ2-7, with a tentative D call TRBD1 (6 bases). V was shortened by 4 bases and J by 3 bases, with 20 bases between the two germline ends. The CDR3 sequence is 16 residues long. Germline V gives CDR1 SGHDT, CDR2 YYEEEE. CDR3 bases: TGTGCCAGCAGCCGTACCGGGACAATGCTGCGCTACGAGCAGTACTTC. Translating it yields CASSRTGTMLRYEQYF.

With respect to this clonotype: Relative to the germline gene, one junction end is altered; a read error may explain this. The chain joins TRBV7-3 to TRBJ1-3, with D tentatively TRBD1 (6 bases). This CDR3 has 12 amino acids. Germline-derived CDR1 and CDR2 are SGHTA and FQGTGA. The CDR3 protein is CASSEDAGAWDF. The CDR3 DNA is TGTGCCAGCAGCGAGGACGCGGGGGCTTGGGATTTT.

In its sample, this clonotype was seen a few times. The rearrangement links TRBV20-1 to TRBJ2-1, with TRBD2 identical over 13 bases. With V trimmed by 6 bases and J by 4 bases, 15 bases remained unmatched. This CDR3 has 18 residues. Germline lookup yields CDR1 DFQATT and CDR2 SNEGSKA (reference sequence). The CDR3 sequence: CSAWTGLAGPRVYNEQFF. The CDR3 coding sequence is TGCAGTGCCTGGACGGGACTAGCGGGACCGAGGGTATACAATGAGCAGTTCTTC.

This clonotype has a handful of counts. The CDR3 protein is CASSLGGAAYNSPLHF. The CDR3 coding sequence is TGTGCCAGCAGTTTGGGGGGGGCTGCCTATAATTCACCCCTCCACTTT. This rearrangement joins TRBV27 to TRBJ1-6; possible D gene TRBD1, 6 bases. V lost 3 bases and J 2 bases, leaving 11 bases between the germline ends. This CDR3 comprises 16 residues. Germline CDR1 and CDR2: MNHEY and SMNVEV (reference sequence).

The sample holds a few counts of this clonotype. The J gene is TRBJ1-4, the V gene TRBV7-2; TRBD1 might be the D (6 bases). Per the germline V gene, CDR1 is SGHTA and CDR2 is FQGNSA. The CDR3 runs 14 residues. V lost 5 bases to trimming and J lost 8 bases, with 15 bases between them. The chain's CDR3 is CASSPRRGQEKLFF. Here the CDR3 DNA reads TGTGCCAGCAGCCCACGCAGGGGCCAAGAAAAACTGTTTTTT.

The rearrangement links TRBV7-2 to TRBJ2-7, with 7 bases aligning to TRBD2. This CDR3 has 15 residues. The germline V gene encodes CDR1 SGHTA and CDR2 FQGNSA. Trimming took 4 bases from V and 2 from J; bases not matched to a gene: 8. In DNA, the CDR3 is TGTGCCAGCAGCTACGGACTAGAAACTACCTACGAGCAGTACTTC. Protein: CASSYGLETTYEQYF.

This clonotype has at least ten counts. The DNA of the CDR3 is TGTGCCAGCAGACAACAGGGGAGCTCCTACAATGAGCAGTTCTTC. It specifies CASRQQGSSYNEQFF. The chain couples TRBV12-3 or TRBV12-4 to TRBJ2-1, with TRBD1 matching 7 bases. The CDR3 spans 15 residues. The J segment lost 0 bases and the V segment lost 6 bases, leaving 5 bases of the junction unmatched.

This clonotype was recorded a few times. The chain combines TRBV11-3 with TRBJ2-3; D possibly corresponds to TRBD1 (6 bases). V was trimmed by 1 base and J by 5 bases, leaving 13 bases between them. There are 15 residues in the CDR3. Per the germline V gene, CDR1 is SGHNT and CDR2 is YENEEA. The CDR3 reads CASSLGQGPGDTQYF. DNA for the CDR3: TGTGCCAGCAGCTTAGGGCAGGGGCCGGGAGATACGCAGTATTTT.

The CDR3 loop is CASSLGREGRYEQYF. CDR3 DNA: TGTGCCAGCAGTTTAGGACGGGAGGGCCGCTACGAGCAGTACTTC. The rearrangement links TRBV12-3 or TRBV12-4 to TRBJ2-7, with 8 bases identical to TRBD2. This CDR3 spans 15 amino acids. The trim removed 1 base at V and 3 bases at J, leaving 5 bases unmatched.

The rearrangement links TRBV29-1 to TRBJ2-3; D is unresolved. CDR1 is SQVTM, CDR2 ANQGSEA, per germline. This CDR3 is built from 12 residues. Trimming removed 4 bases from V and 2 bases from J, with 7 bases in between. CDR3: CSVGSLTDTQYF. The CDR3 bases are TGCAGCGTTGGTAGCCTCACAGATACGCAGTATTTT.

This clonotype was counted many times. This chain connects TRBV5-5 to TRBJ2-2, with 7 bases lining up with TRBD1. Trimming removed 3 bases from V and 0 bases from J; junction bases left unmatched: 5. Germline CDR1 reads SGHKS; CDR2 reads YYEKEE (reference sequence). The CDR3 loop spans 16 amino acids. CDR3 loop: CASSWEGQANTGELFF. In DNA, the CDR3 is TGTGCCAGCAGCTGGGAAGGACAGGCGAACACCGGGGAGCTGTTTTTT.

V gene TRBV6-2 or TRBV6-3 combines with J gene TRBJ2-5, with TRBD2 identical over 14 bases. CDR3 length: 18 residues. V lost 0 bases and J lost 1; bases outside the gene matches: 4. Germline V gives CDR1 MNHEY, CDR2 SVGEGT. CDR3 protein: CASSYSGLAGAIQETQYF. The CDR3 DNA is TGTGCCAGCAGTTACTCGGGACTAGCGGGAGCCATCCAAGAGACCCAGTACTTC.

V usage is TRBV7-2 and J usage is TRBJ1-1, with D perhaps matching TRBD1 (5 bases). Germline loops: CDR1 SGHTA, CDR2 FQGNSA. V lost 5 bases and J lost 6, with 22 bases in between. The CDR3 extends over 16 amino acids. The CDR3 loop is CASSAKRQTFSAEAFF. CDR3 nucleotide sequence: TGTGCCAGCAGCGCAAAAAGACAGACTTTTAGCGCTGAAGCTTTCTTT. Using reference TRBV7-2 and TRBJ1-1 for the parts outside the CDR3, the full variable domain is GAGVSQSPSNKVTEKGKDVELRCDPISGHTALYWYRQSLGQGLEFLIYFQGNSAPDKSGLPSDRFSAERTGGSVSTLTIQRTQQEDSAVYLCASSAKRQTFSAEAFFGQGTRLTVV.

This chain links TRBV28 with TRBJ1-4; D is possibly TRBD1 (6 bases). V gave up 5 bases and J gave up 8 bases, with 15 bases separating them. The V gene's germline CDR1 is MDHEN and CDR2 SYDVKM. The CDR3 length is 14 residues. The CDR3 reads CASSHREWVEKLFF. Here the CDR3 DNA reads TGTGCCAGCAGTCACAGGGAGTGGGTAGAAAAACTGTTTTTT.

In its sample, this clonotype was seen many times. The chain combines TRBV28 with TRBJ2-7; D perhaps matches TRBD2 (6 bases). The CDR3 consists of 14 residues. Trimming took off 5 bases at V and 0 bases at J, with 11 bases between the two ends. Per the germline V gene, CDR1 is MDHEN and CDR2 is SYDVKM. The CDR3 DNA is TGTGCCAGCAGTGCGTACGGGGGCTCCTACGAGCAGTACTTC. This gives the protein CASSAYGGSYEQYF.

This clonotype was recorded a few times. This chain joins TRBV4-3 and TRBJ2-5; TRBD2 aligns across 8 bases. The CDR3 consists of 16 residues. CDR1 and CDR2 from the germline V gene are LGHNA and YSLEER. V trimming: 1 base; J trimming: 5 bases; junction bases outside the gene matches: 9. CDR3 in amino acids: CASSQGPAGGGETQYF. In DNA form, the CDR3 reads TGCGCCAGCAGCCAAGGTCCAGCAGGCGGGGGGGAGACCCAGTACTTC.